This T cell receptor (beta chain) was recorded in a study of blood T cell repertoires in COVID-19. Study-wide context: T cells, B-cell-depleted T cells, or PBMCs supplied cDNA or gDNA.

CDR1 is MNHNY and CDR2 is SVGAGI in the germline V gene (reference sequence). The CDR3 totals 13 residues. The V end was cut by 4 bases, the J end by 2 bases, with 9 bases between. In the authors' methods: Quantification of nucleated cells was approximated via reference gene primer amplification. The data were produced by immunoSEQ multiplex PCR, yet TCRdb's version contains in-frame clones alone and is incomplete. The D gene and trimming were derived from the DNA, and the V and J assignments and clone size from that table. Among just over 650,000 clones listed, 85% to 90% were seen once. The chain uses TRBV6-6 and TRBJ2-7, with D maybe TRBD2 (5 bases). Sequencing input: peripheral blood. This receptor was identified in a woman aged 18-30 years with acute or convalescent COVID-19. The CDR3 coding sequence is TGTGCCAGCAGTTCCCTCGGGACCTACGAGCAGTACTTC. Translation: CASSSLGTYEQYF.